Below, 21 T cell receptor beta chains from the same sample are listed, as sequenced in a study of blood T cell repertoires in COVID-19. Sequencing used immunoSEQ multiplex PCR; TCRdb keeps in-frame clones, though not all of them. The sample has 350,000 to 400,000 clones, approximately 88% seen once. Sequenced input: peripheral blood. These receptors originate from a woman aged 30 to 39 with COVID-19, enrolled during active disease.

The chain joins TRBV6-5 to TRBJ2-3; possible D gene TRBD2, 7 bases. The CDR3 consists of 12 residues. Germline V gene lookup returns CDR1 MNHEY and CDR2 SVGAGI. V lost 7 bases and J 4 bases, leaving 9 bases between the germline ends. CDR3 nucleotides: TGTGCCAGCATAGGGGGGGCAGATACGCAGTATTTT. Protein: CASIGGADTQYF.

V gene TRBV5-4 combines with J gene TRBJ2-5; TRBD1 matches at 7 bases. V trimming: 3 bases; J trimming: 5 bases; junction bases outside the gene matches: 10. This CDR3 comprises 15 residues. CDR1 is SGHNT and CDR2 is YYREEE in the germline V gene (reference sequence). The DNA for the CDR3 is TGTGCCAGCAGCTCACCCACCGGGACAGAGGAGACCCAGTACTTC. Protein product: CASSSPTGTEETQYF.

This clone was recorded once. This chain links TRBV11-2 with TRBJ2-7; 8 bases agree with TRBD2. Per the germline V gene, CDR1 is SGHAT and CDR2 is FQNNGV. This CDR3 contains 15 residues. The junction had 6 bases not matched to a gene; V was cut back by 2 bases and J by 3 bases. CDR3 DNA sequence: TGTGCCAGCAGCTTATTACCGGGACTAGTCTACGAGCAGTACGTC. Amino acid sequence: CASSLLPGLVYEQYV.

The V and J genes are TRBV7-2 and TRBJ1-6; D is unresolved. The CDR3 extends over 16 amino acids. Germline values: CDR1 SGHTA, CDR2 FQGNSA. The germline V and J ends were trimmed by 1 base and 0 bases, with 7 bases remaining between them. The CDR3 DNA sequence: TGTGCCAGCAGCTTAGACTGGAGCTCCTATAATTCACCCCTCCACTTT. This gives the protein CASSLDWSSYNSPLHF.

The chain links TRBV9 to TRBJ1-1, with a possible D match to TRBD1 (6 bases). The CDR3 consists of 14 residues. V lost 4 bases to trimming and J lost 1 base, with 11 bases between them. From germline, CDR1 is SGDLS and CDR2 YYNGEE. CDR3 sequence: CASSFGGENTEAFF. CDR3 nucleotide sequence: TGTGCCAGCAGCTTTGGGGGCGAGAACACTGAAGCTTTCTTT. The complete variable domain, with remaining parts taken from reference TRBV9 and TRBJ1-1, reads DSGVTQTPKHLITATGQRVTLRCSPRSGDLSVYWYQQSLDQGLQFLIQYYNGEERAKGNILERFSAQQFPDLHSELNLSSLELGDSALYFCASSFGGENTEAFFGQGTRLTVV.

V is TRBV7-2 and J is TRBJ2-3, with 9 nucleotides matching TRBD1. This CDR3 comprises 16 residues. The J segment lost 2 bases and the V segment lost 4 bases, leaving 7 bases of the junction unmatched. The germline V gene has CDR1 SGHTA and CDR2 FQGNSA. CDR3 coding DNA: TGTGCCAGCAGCTATGGACAGGGGATTTACACAGATACGCAGTATTTT. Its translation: CASSYGQGIYTDTQYF.

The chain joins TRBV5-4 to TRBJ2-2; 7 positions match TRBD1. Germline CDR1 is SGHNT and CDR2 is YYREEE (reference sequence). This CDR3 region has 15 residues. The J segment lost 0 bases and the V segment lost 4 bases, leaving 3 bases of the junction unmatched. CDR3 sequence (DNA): TGTGCCAGCAGCCTTGGGACAGCGAACACCGGGGAGCTGTTTTTT. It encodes CASSLGTANTGELFF.

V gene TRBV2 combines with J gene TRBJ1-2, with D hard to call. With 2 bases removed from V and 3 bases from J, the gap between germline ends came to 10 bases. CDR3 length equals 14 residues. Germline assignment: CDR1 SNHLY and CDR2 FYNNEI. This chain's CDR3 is CASSELRRDYGYTF. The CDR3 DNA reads TGTGCCAGCAGTGAATTAAGGAGAGACTATGGCTACACCTTC.

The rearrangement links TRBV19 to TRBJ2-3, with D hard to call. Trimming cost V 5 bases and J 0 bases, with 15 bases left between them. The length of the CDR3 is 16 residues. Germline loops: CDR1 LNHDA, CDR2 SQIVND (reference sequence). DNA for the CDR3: TGTGCCAGTAGTCCCTCTCCCGGGTCTAGCACAGATACGCAGTATTTT. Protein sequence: CASSPSPGSSTDTQYF.

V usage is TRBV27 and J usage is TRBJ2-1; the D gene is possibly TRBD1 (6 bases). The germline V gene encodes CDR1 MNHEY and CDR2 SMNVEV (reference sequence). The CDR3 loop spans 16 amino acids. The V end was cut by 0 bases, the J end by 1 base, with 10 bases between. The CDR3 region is CASSLSADSSYNEQFF. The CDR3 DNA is TGTGCCAGCAGTTTATCGGCGGACAGTTCCTACAATGAGCAGTTCTTC.

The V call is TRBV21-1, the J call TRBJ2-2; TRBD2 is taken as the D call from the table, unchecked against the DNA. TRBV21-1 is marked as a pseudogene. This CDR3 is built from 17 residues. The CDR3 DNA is TGTGCCAGCAGCACCTCTGCCGGGGAGGAGGAAGCCGGGGAGCTGTTTTTT. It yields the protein CASSTSAGEEEAGELFF.

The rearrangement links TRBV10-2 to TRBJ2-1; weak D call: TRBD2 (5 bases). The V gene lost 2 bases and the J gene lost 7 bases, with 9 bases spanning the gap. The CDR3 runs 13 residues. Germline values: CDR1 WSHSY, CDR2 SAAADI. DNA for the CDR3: TGCGCCAGCAGTGAGGTCTCGGGGAATGAGCAGTTCTTC. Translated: CASSEVSGNEQFF.

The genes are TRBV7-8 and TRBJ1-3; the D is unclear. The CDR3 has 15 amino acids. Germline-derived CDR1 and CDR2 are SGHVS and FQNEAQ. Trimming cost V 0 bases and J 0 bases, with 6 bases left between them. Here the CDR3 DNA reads TGTGCCAGCAGCTTAGCGCGGGACTCTGGAAACACCATATATTTT. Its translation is CASSLARDSGNTIYF.

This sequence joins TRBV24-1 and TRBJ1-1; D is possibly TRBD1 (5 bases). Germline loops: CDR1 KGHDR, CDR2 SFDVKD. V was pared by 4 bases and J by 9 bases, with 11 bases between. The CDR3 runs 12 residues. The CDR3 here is CATSDEDSKAFF. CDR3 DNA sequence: TGTGCCACCAGTGACGAAGACAGTAAAGCTTTCTTT.

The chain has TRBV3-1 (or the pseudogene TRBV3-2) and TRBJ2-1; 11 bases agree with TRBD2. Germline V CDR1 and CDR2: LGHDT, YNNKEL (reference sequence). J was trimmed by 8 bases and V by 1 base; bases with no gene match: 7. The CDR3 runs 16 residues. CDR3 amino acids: CASSQGTSGLFDEQFF. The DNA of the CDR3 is TGTGCCAGCAGCCAAGGGACTAGCGGGCTATTTGATGAGCAGTTCTTC.

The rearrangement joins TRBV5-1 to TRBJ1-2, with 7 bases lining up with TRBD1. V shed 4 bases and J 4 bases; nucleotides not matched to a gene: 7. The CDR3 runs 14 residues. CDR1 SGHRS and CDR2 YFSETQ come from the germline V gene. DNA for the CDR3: TGCGCCAGCAGCCCCAAAAGACAGGGCTATGGCTACACCTTC. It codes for CASSPKRQGYGYTF.

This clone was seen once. The CDR3 here is CASSFPGTEAFF. DNA of the CDR3: TGTGCCAGCAGCTTTCCGGGAACTGAAGCTTTCTTT. The genes are TRBV11-3 and TRBJ1-1; no clear D gene. Germline V gene lookup returns CDR1 SGHNT and CDR2 YENEEA. The CDR3 spans 12 residues. Deletions cut 3 bases from V and 5 bases from J, with 7 bases between.

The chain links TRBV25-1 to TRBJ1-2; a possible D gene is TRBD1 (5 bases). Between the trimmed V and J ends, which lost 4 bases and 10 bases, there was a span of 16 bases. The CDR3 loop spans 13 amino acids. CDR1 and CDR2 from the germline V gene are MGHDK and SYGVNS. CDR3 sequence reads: CASSGQGNQDYTF. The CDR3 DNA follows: TGTGCCAGCAGTGGTCAGGGCAATCAGGACTACACCTTC.

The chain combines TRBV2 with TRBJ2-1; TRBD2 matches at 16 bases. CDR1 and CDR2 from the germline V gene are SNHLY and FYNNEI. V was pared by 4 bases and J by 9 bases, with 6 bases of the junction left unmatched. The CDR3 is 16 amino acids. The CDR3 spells CASSGGTSGRAGEQFF. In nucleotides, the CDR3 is TGTGCCAGCAGTGGGGGGACTAGCGGGAGGGCCGGTGAGCAGTTCTTC. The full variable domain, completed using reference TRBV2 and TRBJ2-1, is EPEVTQTPSHQVTQMGQEVILRCVPISNHLYFYWYRQILGQKVEFLVSFYNNEISEKSEIFDDQFSVERPDGSNFTLKIRSTKLEDSAMYFCASSGGTSGRAGEQFFGPGTRLTVL.

DNA of the CDR3: TGCGCCAGCAGCCTCGGGACACGGAACACAGATACGCAGTATTTT. It is translated as CASSLGTRNTDTQYF. This chain uses TRBV4-1 with TRBJ2-3; the D gene is possibly TRBD1 (6 bases). The V gene lost 4 bases and the J gene lost 2 bases, with 13 bases spanning the gap. Germline lookup yields CDR1 MGHRA and CDR2 YSYEKL. The CDR3 runs 15 residues.

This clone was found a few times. Written as DNA, the CDR3 is TGTGCCAGCAGCTTAGTACTGACTAGCGGGGGTGCCGGGGAGCTGTTTTTT. It yields the protein CASSLVLTSGGAGELFF. The chain recombines TRBV7-2 with TRBJ2-2, with 12 nucleotides matching TRBD2. This CDR3 is 17 amino acids long. V was clipped by 1 base and J by 6 bases; unmatched bases: 6. From germline, CDR1 is SGHTA and CDR2 FQGNSA.